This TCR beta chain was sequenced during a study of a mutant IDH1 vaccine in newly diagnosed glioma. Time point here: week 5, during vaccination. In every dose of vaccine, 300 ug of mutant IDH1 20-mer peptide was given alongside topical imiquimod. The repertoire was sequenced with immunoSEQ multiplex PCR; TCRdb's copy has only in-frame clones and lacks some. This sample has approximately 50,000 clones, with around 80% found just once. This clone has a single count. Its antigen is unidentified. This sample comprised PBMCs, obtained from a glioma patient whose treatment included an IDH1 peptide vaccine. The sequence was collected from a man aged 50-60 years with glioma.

Here the CDR3 reads CASSPPGQGADTQYF. The DNA of the CDR3 is TGCGCCAGCAGCCCTCCGGGACAGGGGGCAGATACGCAGTATTTT. The chain has TRBV5-1 and TRBJ2-3, with 11 positions matching TRBD1. The CDR3 sequence is 15 residues long. Germline CDR1 and CDR2: SGHRS and YFSETQ. V dropped 4 bases and J dropped 4; count of bases not matched to a gene: 5.